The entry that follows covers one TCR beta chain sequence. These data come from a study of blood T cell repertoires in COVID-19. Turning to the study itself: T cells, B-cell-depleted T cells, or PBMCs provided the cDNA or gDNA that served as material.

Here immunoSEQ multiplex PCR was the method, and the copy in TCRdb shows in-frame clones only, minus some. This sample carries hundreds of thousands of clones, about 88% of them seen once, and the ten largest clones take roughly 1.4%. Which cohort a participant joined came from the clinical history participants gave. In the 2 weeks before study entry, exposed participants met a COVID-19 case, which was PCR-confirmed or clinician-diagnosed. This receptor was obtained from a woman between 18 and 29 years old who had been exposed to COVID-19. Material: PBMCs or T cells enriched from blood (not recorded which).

The DNA of the CDR3 is TGTGCCAGCAGCCAAGCGGGGGCTGGGGCCAACGTCCTGACTTTC. Its protein is CASSQAGAGANVLTF. The chain links TRBV14 to TRBJ2-6; D perhaps matches TRBD2 (6 bases). Trimming took off 1 base at V and 2 bases at J, with 6 bases between the two ends. CDR1 and CDR2 (germline): SGHDN, FVKESK. The CDR3 sequence is 15 residues long.